The present TCR beta chain was sequenced within a study of T cells in Graves' hyperthyroidism and ophthalmopathy. TCR beta CDR3 regions were amplified from RNA transcripts. The HTBI primer set was used in a first-round RT-PCR of the TCR CDR3. One entry per CDR3 protein results from TCRdb running MiXCR on the multiplex PCR reads. The repertoire consists of about 700,000 distinct CDR3 sequences, with about 15% occurring once and the leading ten covering more than 8.5%. There are 11 residues in the CDR3. CDR1 is SGHKS, CDR2 YYEKEE, per germline (reference sequence). The V end was cut by 4 bases, the J end by 11 bases, with 12 bases between. Overall study findings and caveats: Blood also carried most thyroid clonotypes expanded above 0.001.

This clonotype was seen a few times. What it binds is unknown. Sequencing used blood. This chain joins TRBV5-5 and TRBJ1-1; D is undetermined. This clonotype was obtained from a woman aged 18-35 years with Graves' hyperthyroidism. DNA of the CDR3: TGTGCCAGCAGCCGTACTTTGGAGGCTTTCTTT. This translates into CASSRTLEAFF.